Given below is one T cell receptor (beta chain) in context. The antigen is undetermined. Donors were ostensibly healthy at sampling, although undocumented immune exposures were probable. The data were obtained in a study of cytomegalovirus exposure and HLA in healthy donors. General study findings and limits: Per a later analysis, about 17,000 TCR beta sequences showed association with HLA alleles at 0.05 false discovery rate.

The PCR employed 60 Vbeta primers together with 13 Jbeta primers. Using immunoSEQ multiplex PCR, the repertoire was profiled, and TCRdb retains in-frame clones only, with some absent. The sample has some 140,000 clones, around 78% seen once. This CDR3 spans 12 amino acids. V lost 7 bases, J lost 2 bases, and 7 bases lay in between. CDR1 and CDR2 from the germline V gene are MNHNS and SASEGT. The rearrangement uses TRBV6-1 and TRBJ2-3, with D unresolved. Sequenced material: PBMCs. The sequence came from a female donor in good health and CMV-seropositive. For the CDR3, the DNA is TGTGCCAGCACACTTTCCACAGATACGCAGTATTTT. It translates to CASTLSTDTQYF.